One TCR beta chain is described in this entry. The sample belongs to a study of blood T cell repertoires in COVID-19. Overall study: COVID-19 samples, acute and convalescent, were from the United States, Italy and Spain. T cells, B-cell-depleted T cells, or PBMCs supplied cDNA or gDNA.

Sequencing used immunoSEQ multiplex PCR; TCRdb keeps in-frame clones, though not all of them. The repertoire holds around 620,000 clones, with approximately 90% as singletons. V lost 5 bases and J 6 bases, leaving 11 bases between the germline ends. The germline V gene has CDR1 MNHEY and CDR2 SVGAGI. The CDR3 loop spans 12 amino acids. The specimen sequenced was peripheral blood. The J gene is TRBJ2-7, the V gene TRBV6-5; possibly TRBD1 for D (5 bases). The TCR originated in a woman aged 18-29 years with acute or convalescent COVID-19. CDR3: CASSQQGSEQYF. CDR3 nucleotides: TGTGCCAGCAGTCAGCAGGGTTCCGAGCAGTACTTC.